The 14 T cell receptor beta chains in this list originate from one sample, sequenced in a study of blood T cell repertoires in COVID-19. Data came from immunoSEQ multiplex PCR; TCRdb stores just in-frame clones and leaves some out. The sample includes 250,000 or so clones, more than 75% of them seen just once. The sample consisted of peripheral blood. These receptors originate from a woman in her 40s who had recovered from COVID-19.

The V gene is TRBV4-3, the J gene TRBJ2-7; weak D call: TRBD1 (5 bases). The germline gives CDR1 LGHNA, CDR2 YSLEER. The CDR3 has 14 amino acids. Deletions cut 4 bases from V and 4 bases from J, with 14 bases between. The CDR3 reads CASSPRAAPYEQYF. The CDR3 DNA sequence: TGCGCCAGCAGCCCCAGGGCAGCTCCATACGAGCAGTACTTC.

This clone was counted between two and nine times. This chain uses TRBV27 with TRBJ2-1; 9 bases match TRBD2. Germline V gives CDR1 MNHEY, CDR2 SMNVEV (reference sequence). The trim removed 5 bases at V and 1 base at J, leaving 3 bases unmatched. The CDR3 extends over 15 amino acids. CDR3 in amino acids: CASSVREGSYNEQFF. In nucleotides, the CDR3 is TGTGCCAGCAGTGTGCGGGAGGGTTCCTACAATGAGCAGTTCTTC.

The V call is TRBV29-1, the J call TRBJ2-3, with D unresolved. CDR1 is SQVTM, CDR2 ANQGSEA, per germline. The CDR3 is 13 residues long. V lost 4 bases and J 3 bases, leaving 11 bases between the germline ends. The CDR3 DNA follows: TGCAGCGTTGCCCGAGGTCGGACAGATACGCAGTATTTT. It yields the protein CSVARGRTDTQYF.

This sequence joins TRBV4-2 and TRBJ2-1; 9 nucleotides align to TRBD1. Germline trimming cut 0 bases from V and 12 bases from J; bases unmatched to any gene: 3. CDR1 and CDR2 (germline): LGHNA, YNFKEQ. The CDR3 runs to 13 residues. CDR3 nucleotides: TGTGCCAGCAGCCAAGAGGGGGGACAGGGGCAGTTCTTC. Translated: CASSQEGGQGQFF.

The chain combines TRBV20-1 with TRBJ2-7, with 11 bases that match TRBD1. Germline values: CDR1 DFQATT, CDR2 SNEGSKA (reference sequence). V was pared by 2 bases and J by 11 bases, with 2 bases of the junction left unmatched. The CDR3 has 11 amino acids. Here the CDR3 DNA reads TGCAGTGCTAGATCGGGACAGGGGGAGTACTTC. Amino acid sequence: CSARSGQGEYF.

This CDR3 is CASIGGGLGYTF. The CDR3 DNA reads TGTGCCAGCATAGGGGGCGGCCTCGGCTACACCTTC. The V call is TRBV2, the J call TRBJ1-2, with 7 bases that match TRBD1. Germline assignment: CDR1 SNHLY and CDR2 FYNNEI. The CDR3 totals 12 residues. V lost 7 bases, J lost 8 bases, and 7 bases stayed unmatched.

V gene TRBV24-1 combines with J gene TRBJ1-5, with a tentative D call TRBD1 (5 bases). CDR1 and CDR2 (germline): KGHDR, SFDVKD. The CDR3 sequence is 18 residues long. V was cut by 3 bases and J by 2 bases, with 19 bases left in between. CDR3 protein: CATSDPRDSGRGNQPQHF. The CDR3 coding sequence is TGTGCCACCAGTGATCCCCGGGACTCCGGGCGGGGCAATCAGCCCCAGCATTTT.

The V and J genes are TRBV6-5 and TRBJ2-2; 10 bases agree with TRBD1. J was trimmed by 1 base and V by 6 bases; bases with no gene match: 2. CDR1 and CDR2 from the germline V gene are MNHEY and SVGAGI. This CDR3 contains 15 residues. CDR3 sequence: CASRGQGGNTGELFF. The CDR3 nucleotides are TGTGCCAGCAGAGGACAGGGGGGGAACACCGGGGAGCTGTTTTTT.

The chain is built from TRBV5-1 and TRBJ1-6, with a possible D match to TRBD1 (6 bases). The CDR3 consists of 16 residues. CDR1 is SGHRS and CDR2 is YFSETQ in the germline V gene. V shed 0 bases and J shed 7 bases, with 14 bases lying between them. The CDR3 spells CASSLGRGLTNSPLHF. The CDR3 DNA follows: TGCGCCAGCAGCTTGGGGCGGGGGCTAACGAATTCACCCCTCCACTTT.

V gene TRBV19 combines with J gene TRBJ1-4; no reliable D call. Germline-derived CDR1 and CDR2 are LNHDA and SQIVND (reference sequence). Deletions cut 5 bases from V and 4 bases from J, with 23 bases between. The CDR3 is made up of 18 amino acids. The DNA of the CDR3 is TGTGCCAGTAGTCTTCCTACCTTGGCGGGTAGACGTAATGAAAAACTGTTTTTT. Protein product: CASSLPTLAGRRNEKLFF.

The rearrangement joins TRBV3-1 (or the pseudogene TRBV3-2) to TRBJ1-1; 10 bases fit TRBD1. This CDR3 comprises 14 residues. Germline CDR1 LGHDT, CDR2 YNNKEL (reference sequence). V gave up 3 bases and J gave up 5 bases; unmatched junction bases: 3. For the CDR3, the DNA is TGTGCCAGCAGCCAGACAGGGGGCTGGACTGAAGCTTTCTTT. Its translation: CASSQTGGWTEAFF.

This clone was detected many times. The genes are TRBV28 and TRBJ1-5; D might be TRBD1 (6 bases). Trimming took off 6 bases at V and 4 bases at J, with 10 bases between the two ends. CDR1 is MDHEN and CDR2 is SYDVKM in the germline V gene. The CDR3 totals 13 residues. The CDR3 here is CASSRDTNQPQHF. The CDR3 DNA is TGTGCCAGCAGCCGGGACACAAATCAGCCCCAGCATTTT.

The sample holds a few counts of this clone. This chain uses TRBV2 with TRBJ1-2, with D possibly being TRBD1 (6 bases). V gave up 4 bases and J gave up 4 bases, with 10 bases separating them. The CDR3 totals 13 residues. CDR1 SNHLY and CDR2 FYNNEI come from the germline V gene. Here the CDR3 DNA reads TGTGCCAGCAGTGGGCAGGGGACCTATGGCTACACCTTC. Protein: CASSGQGTYGYTF.

The V call is TRBV6-2 or TRBV6-3, the J call TRBJ2-7, with 7 bases aligning to TRBD1. The CDR3 sequence is 12 residues long. The trim removed 2 bases at V and 10 bases at J, leaving 5 bases unmatched. The germline CDR1 and CDR2 sequences are MNHEY and SVGEGT. CDR3 DNA sequence: TGTGCCAGCAGTTACGGCACAGGGGTTCAGTACTTC. It codes for CASSYGTGVQYF.